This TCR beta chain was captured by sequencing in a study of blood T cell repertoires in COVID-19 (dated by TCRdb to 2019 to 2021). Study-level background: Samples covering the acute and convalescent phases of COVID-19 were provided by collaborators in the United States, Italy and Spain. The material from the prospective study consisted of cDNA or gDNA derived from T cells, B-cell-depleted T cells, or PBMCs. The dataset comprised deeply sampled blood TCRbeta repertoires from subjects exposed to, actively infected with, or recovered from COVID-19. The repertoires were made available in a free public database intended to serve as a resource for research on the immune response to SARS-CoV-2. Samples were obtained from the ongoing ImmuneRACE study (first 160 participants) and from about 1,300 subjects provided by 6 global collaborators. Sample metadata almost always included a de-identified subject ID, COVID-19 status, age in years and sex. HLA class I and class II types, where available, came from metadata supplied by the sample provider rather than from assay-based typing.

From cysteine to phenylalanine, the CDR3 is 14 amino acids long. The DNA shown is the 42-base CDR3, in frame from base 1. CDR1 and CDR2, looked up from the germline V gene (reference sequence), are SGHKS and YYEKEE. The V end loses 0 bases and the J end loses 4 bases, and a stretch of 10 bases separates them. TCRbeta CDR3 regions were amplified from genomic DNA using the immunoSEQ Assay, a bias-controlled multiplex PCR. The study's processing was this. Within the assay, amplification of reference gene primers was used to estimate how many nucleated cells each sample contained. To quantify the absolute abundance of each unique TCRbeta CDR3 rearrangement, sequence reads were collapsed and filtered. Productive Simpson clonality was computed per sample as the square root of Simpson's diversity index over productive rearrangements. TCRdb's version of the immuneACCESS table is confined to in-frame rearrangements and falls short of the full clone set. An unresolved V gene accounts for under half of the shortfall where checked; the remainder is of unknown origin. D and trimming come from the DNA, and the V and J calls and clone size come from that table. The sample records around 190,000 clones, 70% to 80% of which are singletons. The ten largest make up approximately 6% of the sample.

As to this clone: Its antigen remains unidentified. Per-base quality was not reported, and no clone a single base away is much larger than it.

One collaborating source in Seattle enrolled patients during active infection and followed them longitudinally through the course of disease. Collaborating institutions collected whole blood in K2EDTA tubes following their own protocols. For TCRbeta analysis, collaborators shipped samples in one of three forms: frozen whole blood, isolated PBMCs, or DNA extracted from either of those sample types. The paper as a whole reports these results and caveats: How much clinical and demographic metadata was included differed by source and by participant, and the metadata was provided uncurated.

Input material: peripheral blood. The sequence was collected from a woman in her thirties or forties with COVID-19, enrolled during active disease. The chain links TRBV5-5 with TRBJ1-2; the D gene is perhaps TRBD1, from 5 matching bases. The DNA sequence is TGTGCCAGCAGCTTGGGTTTGGGGGGCTATGGCTACACCTTC. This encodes CASSLGLGGYGYTF.